Listed here is a single TCR beta chain. Produced via immunoSEQ multiplex PCR; TCRdb's table is partial and in-frame only. The table lists approximately 300,000 clones, about 86% of them singletons. V trimming: 7 bases; J trimming: 4 bases; junction bases outside the gene matches: 7. The CDR3 loop spans 14 amino acids. The germline gives CDR1 MNHEY, CDR2 SVGAGI. These data are taken from a study of Ad26.COV2.S vaccination and SARS-CoV-2 variants. The treatment was: approximately 18 received Ad26.COV2.S at low or high dose, single or two shots; 5 received placebo; per-sample allocation not given. Specimens were obtained on day 63 following the first vaccine or placebo injection. Donation was by an adult aged 18-55 years who was in Boston.

The source is a person aged 18-65 years who received the Ad26.COV2.S COVID-19 vaccine or a placebo. The material sequenced was peripheral blood, taken in a trial of Ad26.COV2.S vaccine versus placebo. The rearrangement uses TRBV6-5 and TRBJ1-1; 9 bases are shared with TRBD1. This CDR3 reads CASNPNRGPTEAFF. CDR3 bases: TGTGCCAGCAACCCAAACAGGGGGCCCACTGAAGCTTTCTTT.